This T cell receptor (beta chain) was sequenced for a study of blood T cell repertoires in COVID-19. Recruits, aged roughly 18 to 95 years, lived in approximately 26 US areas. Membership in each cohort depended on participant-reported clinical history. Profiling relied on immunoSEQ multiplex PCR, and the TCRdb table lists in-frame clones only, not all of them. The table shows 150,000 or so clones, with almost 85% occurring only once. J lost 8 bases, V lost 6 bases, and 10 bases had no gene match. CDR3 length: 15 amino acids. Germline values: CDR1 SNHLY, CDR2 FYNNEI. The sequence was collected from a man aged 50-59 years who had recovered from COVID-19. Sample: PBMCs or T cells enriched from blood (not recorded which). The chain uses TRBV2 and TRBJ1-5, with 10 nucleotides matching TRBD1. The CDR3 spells CASRRNPGQGKPQHF. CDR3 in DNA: TGTGCCAGCAGACGAAACCCGGGACAGGGGAAGCCCCAGCATTTT.